Included here is one T cell receptor beta chain sequence, with context. No cognate antigen has been identified for it. The sample holds no much larger clone one base away, and base qualities are not on file. This sample was included in a study of Ad26.COV2.S vaccination and SARS-CoV-2 variants (dated by TCRdb to 2020 to 2023). About the study as a whole: Vaccine-arm donors came from COV1001, a multicentre, randomized, double-blind, placebo-controlled phase I-IIa trial of Ad26.COV2.S in healthy adults. Participants in the trial were split at random into five groups of five each, receiving low-dose or high-dose Ad26.COV2.S once or twice, or else placebo on both occasions. The specificity and breadth of SARS-CoV-2-reactive T cell receptors after Ad26.COV2.S vaccination were assessed by TCRbeta repertoire sequencing. Throughout the experiments and outcome assessment, investigators stayed blinded to trial group allocation. Ad26.COV2.S was given intramuscularly at 5x10^10 or 1x10^11 viral particles, as a single shot or as two shots 56 days apart. The TCR-sequenced set comprised approximately 32 samples: 19 Ad26.COV2.S vaccine recipients, 5 placebo recipients and 8 SARS-CoV-2 convalescent individuals.

Interpreted using the paper, the treatment or condition label stands for: 15 to 20 received Ad26.COV2.S at low or high dose, single or two shots; about five received placebo; per-sample allocation not given. Repertoires of vaccine and placebo recipients were sequenced from samples taken on day 63 after the first injection. Cohort 1b enrolled some 25 adults aged 18-55 years at a single site in Boston, USA, between 29 July and 7 August 2020. Ad26.COV2.S consisted of a replication-incompetent adenovirus type 26 vector by which a prefusion-stabilized SARS-CoV-2 spike protein from the original Wuhan strain was expressed. On the study overall, not on this receptor specifically: Comparable non-spike TCR breadth was observed between vaccine and placebo recipients, consistent with only spike being contained in the vaccine. The study was not powered for comparison of responses between vaccine doses or regimens. According to the authors, total T cell responses may have been underestimated by the TCR breadth and depth analyses. After vaccination, substantial breadth of spike-specific CD8+ and CD4+ T cell responses was reported. Compared with placebo recipients, Ad26.COV2.S recipients showed higher spike-specific TCR breadth (P = 0.0014).

The immunoSEQ Assay was used to sequence TCRbeta CDR3 regions. After extraction, genomic DNA underwent amplification by bias-controlled multiplex PCR, followed by high-throughput sequencing. In the source study's methods: To quantify the absolute abundance of each unique TCRbeta CDR3 region, sequences were collapsed and filtered. T cell fraction was estimated by normalization of TCRbeta template counts to usable DNA, with usable DNA being measured through amplification of reference genes present in all nucleated cells. Repertoire TCRs were annotated as SARS-CoV-2-specific when V gene, CDR3 amino acid sequence and J gene were exactly matched to a known reactive TCR set. The reference SARS-CoV-2 TCR set came from MIRA and was filtered for enrichment in COVID-19-positive ImmuneCODE repertoires, removing public or cross-reactive TCRs. Using the MIRA antigens, annotated TCRs were further analysed by specific ORF or by position within an ORF. Breadth was defined as the number of annotated unique rearrangements divided by the total number of unique productive rearrangements, and depth was defined as the summed frequency of the annotated unique rearrangements. TCR breadth was compared between groups using two-sided Wilcoxon rank-sum tests. Here the immuneACCESS table is served through TCRdb, limited to in-frame sequences with V and J called. Missing clones are a known gap in these copies; in checked studies unresolved V genes cover under half, and the rest lacks a known reason. For V, J and clone size, that table is used; D and trimming come from the DNA. For this sample the table gives 300,000 to 350,000 clones, of which about 87% were detected only once. The ten most abundant clones make up around 5.8% of the sample.

Sequencing was performed on peripheral blood, taken in a trial of Ad26.COV2.S vaccine versus placebo. The receptor comes from a person between 18 and 60 years old who received the Ad26.COV2.S COVID-19 vaccine or a placebo.

The base sequence is TGTGCCAGCAGCTCCGTCCTAGGGGAAAATGAGCAGTTCTTC. The resulting protein is CASSSVLGENEQFF. Recombination connected TRBV6-5 to TRBJ2-1, with a weak D call of TRBD1 (5 bases match). CDR3 length: 14 amino acids, cysteine to phenylalanine. The retained sequence is limited to the CDR3, 42 bases, with the frame set at the first base. V drops 6 bases and J drops 7 bases, leaving 16 bases in between. The germline V gene provides CDR1 MNHEY and CDR2 SVGAGI.